This T cell receptor beta chain was sequenced for a study of T cell responses to AZD1222 COVID-19 vaccine. Sequenced by immunoSEQ multiplex PCR; TCRdb stores in-frame clones only, minus some. The repertoire holds 50,000 to 65,000 clones, with 70% to 90% as singletons. The ends were cut back, 3 bases at V and 0 bases at J, with 12 bases in the middle. CDR3 length: 16 amino acids. Per germline, CDR1 SGHNT and CDR2 YYREEE (reference sequence). Study results and limitations: An increase in Spike-specific TCR breadth and depth was observed after two AZD1222 doses. Scientists sampled the repertoires only once the peak T cell response had passed. Females outnumbered males among donors, who were mostly white British; clonal diversity was possibly underestimated.

Regarding this clone: Its cognate antigen is unknown.

Source: peripheral blood, taken 28 days after the second AZD1222 dose. The chain uses TRBV5-4 and TRBJ2-2; either TRBD1 or TRBD2 may supply D (6 bases each). This clonotype was obtained from an adult who received the AZD1222 COVID-19 vaccine. In DNA, the CDR3 is TGTGCCAGCAGCTGGGGGGCTCCATCGAACACCGGGGAGCTGTTTTTT. It encodes CASSWGAPSNTGELFF. Full variable domain (rest looked up from reference TRBV5-4 and TRBJ2-2): ETGVTQSPTHLIKTRGQQVTLRCSSQSGHNTVSWYQQALGQGPQFIFQYYREEENGRGNFPPRFSGLQFPNYSSELNVNALELDDSALYLCASSWGAPSNTGELFFGEGSRLTVL.